Presented here are 14 T cell receptor beta chains from one specimen sequenced in a study of T cell responses to AZD1222 COVID-19 vaccine. Assay: immunoSEQ multiplex PCR; the TCRdb copy retains only in-frame clones and omits some. The sample yields approximately 260,000 clones, roughly 93% seen once. The sample here was peripheral blood, taken on day 0 of AZD1222 vaccination. The receptor set was obtained from an adult in good health.

This clone was observed a few times. The chain has TRBV15 and TRBJ1-2, with D perhaps TRBD1 (5 bases). Germline lookup yields CDR1 LNHNV and CDR2 YYDKDF (reference sequence). V shed 3 bases and J shed 3 bases, with 17 bases lying between them. CDR3 length: 16 residues. The CDR3 here is CATSSPLGLRDYGYTF. DNA of the CDR3: TGTGCCACCAGCAGTCCCCTGGGGCTACGGGACTATGGCTACACCTTC.

The chain is built from TRBV6-5 and TRBJ2-7, with D perhaps matching TRBD1 (7 bases). V was shortened by 5 bases and J by 4 bases, with 18 bases between the two germline ends. CDR3 length: 15 residues. CDR1 is MNHEY and CDR2 is SVGAGI in the germline V gene. The CDR3 DNA reads as TGTGCCAGCAGTAGTCCGCGGGACAGCTTTTACGAGCAGTACTTC. Translation: CASSSPRDSFYEQYF.

The chain employs TRBV5-1 and TRBJ1-4; TRBD1 matches at 7 bases. Germline-derived CDR1 and CDR2 are SGHRS and YFSETQ. J gave up 8 bases and V 4 bases, and 8 bases lay outside the gene matches. This CDR3 region has 14 residues. CDR3 sequence: CASSAQGIGEKLFF. The CDR3, as DNA: TGCGCCAGCAGCGCACAGGGGATAGGCGAAAAACTGTTTTTT. The variable domain in full, with the rest retrieved from reference TRBV5-1 and TRBJ1-4, is KAGVTQTPRYLIKTRGQQVTLSCSPISGHRSVSWYQQTPGQGLQFLFEYFSETQRNKGNFPGRFSGRQFSNSRSEMNVSTLELGDSALYLCASSAQGIGEKLFFGSGTQLSVL.

A single count supports this clone. Here the CDR3 DNA reads TGCAGTGCCGGAGGGACGGTCGGCTACACCTTC. The encoded protein is CSAGGTVGYTF. This sequence joins TRBV20-1 and TRBJ1-2; TRBD1 is a possible D gene (5 bases). Looked up from germline, CDR1 is DFQATT and CDR2 is SNEGSKA (reference sequence). The CDR3 runs to 11 residues. Deletions cut 6 bases from V and 8 bases from J, with 13 bases between.

The CDR3 sequence: CASSQDIGVPQPQHF. CDR3 sequence (DNA): TGTGCCAGCAGCCAAGATATAGGGGTCCCTCAGCCCCAGCATTTT. The rearrangement joins TRBV3-1 (or the pseudogene TRBV3-2) to TRBJ1-5; D is possibly TRBD1 (5 bases). V was shortened by 0 bases and J by 6 bases, with 12 bases between the two germline ends. CDR3 length: 15 residues. CDR1 is LGHDT and CDR2 is YNNKEL in the germline V gene (reference sequence).

The chain joins TRBV18 to TRBJ1-2; no reliable D call. Trimming left V 2 bases short and J 0 bases short, with 10 bases between. CDR3 length: 15 amino acids. CDR1 is KGHSH and CDR2 is LQKENI in the germline V gene. CDR3 amino acids: CASSPAVDPNYGYTF. In nucleotides, the CDR3 is TGTGCCAGCTCACCAGCAGTAGATCCTAACTATGGCTACACCTTC.

J is TRBJ1-1 and V is TRBV29-1; the D gene is possibly TRBD1 (6 bases). The CDR3 loop spans 13 amino acids. V dropped 7 bases and J dropped 0 bases, with 12 bases sitting between them. The V gene's germline CDR1 is SQVTM and CDR2 ANQGSEA. The CDR3 DNA reads as TGCAGCGCAATTAGGACAGTGAACACTGAAGCTTTCTTT. This codes for CSAIRTVNTEAFF.

The V gene is TRBV6-2 or TRBV6-3, the J gene TRBJ2-7; D gene uncertain. Germline loops: CDR1 MNHEY, CDR2 SVGEGT. This CDR3 has 11 residues. V lost 0 bases and J lost 5, with 2 bases in between. CDR3 sequence: CASSYSHEQYF. CDR3 in DNA: TGTGCCAGCAGTTACTCACACGAGCAGTACTTC.

The V call is TRBV7-3, the J call TRBJ2-2; the D gene is possibly TRBD1 (5 bases). Germline V CDR1 and CDR2: SGHTA, FQGTGA. The V end was cut by 2 bases, the J end by 3 bases, with 13 bases between. This CDR3 has 16 residues. The DNA of the CDR3 is TGTGCCAGCAGCTTAGGTGGGGCCGAGGACACCGGGGAGCTGTTTTTT. This codes for CASSLGGAEDTGELFF.

V gene TRBV28 combines with J gene TRBJ2-7; no clear D. Looked up from germline, CDR1 is MDHEN and CDR2 is SYDVKM. There are 13 residues in the CDR3. The V end lost 4 bases, the J end lost 2 bases, and 9 bases lay between the germline ends. This CDR3 reads CASSSGSTYEQYF. Written as DNA, the CDR3 is TGTGCCAGCAGTTCGGGTTCGACCTACGAGCAGTACTTC.

The genes are TRBV27 and TRBJ2-7; D is perhaps TRBD1 (5 bases). From germline, CDR1 is MNHEY and CDR2 SMNVEV (reference sequence). The CDR3 covers 13 residues. Trimming took off 6 bases at V and 5 bases at J, with 14 bases between the two ends. CDR3 in amino acids: CASSTRAVDEQYF. The CDR3 DNA sequence: TGTGCCAGCAGCACCAGGGCTGTCGACGAGCAGTACTTC.

The gene calls are TRBV5-5 and TRBJ2-7; a weak D match, TRBD1 (6 bases). The V and J ends lost 7 bases and 4 bases respectively, with 18 bases between them. The CDR3 loop spans 14 amino acids. Germline V lookup: CDR1 SGHKS, CDR2 YYEKEE (reference sequence). Written as DNA, the CDR3 is TGTGCCAGCCGGACGACAGGCCGAGAATACGAGCAGTACTTC. Amino acids: CASRTTGREYEQYF.

V and J are TRBV7-3 and TRBJ2-6, with a possible D match to TRBD1 (6 bases). Germline V lookup: CDR1 SGHTA, CDR2 FQGTGA. V was clipped by 2 bases and J by 1 base, with 12 bases between them. The CDR3 consists of 17 residues. This CDR3 is CASSLQGHRSGANVLTF. The CDR3 DNA is TGTGCCAGCAGCTTACAGGGACATAGGTCTGGGGCCAACGTCCTGACTTTC.

This rearrangement joins TRBV7-9 to TRBJ2-7; 9 bases align to TRBD2. CDR1 and CDR2 from the germline V gene are SEHNR and FQNEAQ (reference sequence). The CDR3 contains 17 residues. V was clipped by 4 bases and J by 0 bases; unmatched bases: 10. As DNA, the CDR3 is TGTGCCAGCAGCTCGGCTAGAGCTAGCGGGGCCTCCTACGAGCAGTACTTC. This encodes CASSSARASGASYEQYF. The full variable domain, in which reference TRBV7-9 and TRBJ2-7 provide the parts outside the CDR3, is DTGVSQNPRHKITKRGQNVTFRCDPISEHNRLYWYRQTLGQGPEFLTYFQNEAQLEKSRLLSDRFSAERPKGSFSTLEIQRTEQGDSAMYLCASSSARASGASYEQYFGPGTRLTVT.